The 3 T cell receptor beta chains in this list originate from one sample, sequenced in a study of vaccination and CD4 T cells after COVID-19. Regarding treatment: roughly ten-day PBMC culture with coronavirus spike peptide pools or control peptides (ViraFEST assay). The antigens of these receptors remain unknown. Sequence data for DNA of cultured CD4+ T cells were generated by the Oncomine TCR Beta short-read assay. Via MiXCR, TCRdb re-called the PCR reads, giving one row per CDR3 protein. The sample carries 7,900 or so distinct CDR3 sequences, roughly 70% recorded once. Sequencing input: CD4+ T cells from blood, cultured in vitro. These receptor sequences come from a human donor who had recovered from COVID-19.

The rearrangement links TRBV7-9 to TRBJ1-1; no clear D. This CDR3 comprises 11 residues. V lost 3 bases, J lost 7 bases, and 6 bases lay in between. Germline assignment: CDR1 SEHNR and CDR2 FQNEAQ (reference sequence). The CDR3 nucleotides are TGTGCCAGCAGCTTGGTTGGTGAAGCTTTCTTT. Translation gives CASSLVGEAFF.

The chain joins TRBV27 to TRBJ1-1; the D gene is possibly TRBD1 (5 bases). Looked up from germline, CDR1 is MNHEY and CDR2 is SMNVEV (reference sequence). The length of the CDR3 is 16 residues. The germline V and J ends were trimmed by 2 bases and 1 base, with 14 bases remaining between them. The chain's CDR3 is CASSLRVGGWNTEAFF. CDR3 in DNA: TGTGCCAGCAGTTTAAGAGTGGGGGGTTGGAACACTGAAGCTTTCTTT.

This clonotype was detected a few times. This chain joins TRBV7-9 and TRBJ1-1; D gene ambiguous. From germline, CDR1 is SEHNR and CDR2 FQNEAQ (reference sequence). The CDR3 contains 17 residues. V was pared by 4 bases and J by 1 base, with 19 bases between. CDR3 sequence (DNA): TGTGCCAGCAGCTCAATCGCCCCGTTCAGGAGGAACACTGAAGCTTTCTTT. Protein sequence: CASSSIAPFRRNTEAFF.